The 23 T cell receptor beta chains below come from one sample, sequenced in a study of memory CD4+ T cells and cytomegalovirus serostatus. Single viable CD3+CD4+CD8-CD45RO+ cells were sorted as the memory CD4+ T cells. Sequenced by immunoSEQ multiplex PCR; TCRdb stores in-frame clones only, minus some. This table holds about 58,000 clones, around 82% found once. Source material: memory CD4+ T cells from blood. The source of these receptors is an adult in good health and CMV-seronegative. Some clones in this sample may be carry-over from other donors' samples.

To note about this clone: One end of the junction varies from germline; a read error may be responsible. The V gene is TRBV10-3, the J gene TRBJ2-7; D is uncertain. CDR3 length: 12 amino acids. The germline V gene has CDR1 ENHRY and CDR2 SYGVKD. The CDR3: CAITEDLYEQYF. In DNA form, the CDR3 reads TGTGCCATCACTGAGGACCTCTACGAGCAGTACTTC.

V gene TRBV6-1 combines with J gene TRBJ1-3; the D is unclear. V lost 8 bases and J lost 8, with 13 bases in between. Germline CDR1 reads MNHNS; CDR2 reads SASEGT. This CDR3 contains 12 residues. The CDR3 DNA is TGTGCCAGCGCATCCTTCTGGGACACCATATATTTT. This translates into CASASFWDTIYF.

This chain connects TRBV28 to TRBJ2-2, with 12 nucleotides matching TRBD2. The V segment lost 6 bases and the J segment 4 bases; nucleotides outside the gene matches: 6. This CDR3 is built from 16 residues. Germline V gene sequence: CDR1 MDHEN, CDR2 SYDVKM. The CDR3 sequence is CASRRLAGAVTGELFF. DNA of the CDR3: TGTGCCAGCAGACGACTAGCGGGAGCCGTCACCGGGGAGCTGTTTTTT.

This clone was detected once. The rearrangement links TRBV28 to TRBJ2-2; no firm D call. With 1 base removed from V and 2 bases from J, the gap between germline ends came to 11 bases. Germline lookup yields CDR1 MDHEN and CDR2 SYDVKM. The CDR3 runs 16 residues. For the CDR3, the DNA is TGTGCCAGCAGTTTATCACGGTTGGGTAACACCGGGGAGCTGTTTTTT. Residues: CASSLSRLGNTGELFF.

The rearrangement uses TRBV6-5 and TRBJ1-1; D is unresolved. The germline gives CDR1 MNHEY, CDR2 SVGAGI. The CDR3 loop spans 14 amino acids. The ends were cut back, 5 bases at V and 0 bases at J, with 10 bases in the middle. DNA for the CDR3: TGTGCCAGCAGTGGGCTGATGGTGAACACTGAAGCTTTCTTT. It encodes CASSGLMVNTEAFF.

The V call is TRBV28, the J call TRBJ1-4; 7 bases are a match to TRBD1. Germline V gene sequence: CDR1 MDHEN, CDR2 SYDVKM. Losses at the gene ends were 5 bases for V and 10 bases for J; bases not matched to a gene: 7. The CDR3 has 13 residues. In DNA, the CDR3 is TGTGCCAGCAGTACAGCAGGGGGGAGAAAACTGTTTTTT. It encodes CASSTAGGRKLFF.

The V and J genes are TRBV9 and TRBJ1-6; D gene unclear. Trimming removed 0 bases from V and 8 bases from J, with 6 bases in between. This CDR3 is 13 amino acids long. Germline CDR1 is SGDLS and CDR2 is YYNGEE. The CDR3 here is CASSVGSDSPLHF. The CDR3 bases are TGTGCCAGCAGCGTAGGATCGGATTCACCCCTCCACTTT.

The chain joins TRBV11-3 to TRBJ1-1; the D gene is possibly TRBD1 (6 bases). This CDR3 comprises 14 residues. The germline gives CDR1 SGHNT, CDR2 YENEEA. V was trimmed by 5 bases and J by 1 base, leaving 11 bases between them. The CDR3 bases are TGTGCCAGCAGCGACGGAGGGGGGAACACTGAAGCTTTCTTT. Amino acids: CASSDGGGNTEAFF. The variable domain in full, completed from reference TRBV11-3 and TRBJ1-1, reads EAGVVQSPRYKIIEKKQPVAFWCNPISGHNTLYWYLQNLGQGPELLIRYENEEAVDDSQLPKDRFSAERLKGVDSTLKIQPAELGDSAVYLCASSDGGGNTEAFFGQGTRLTVV.

This clone was seen only a few times. The chain couples TRBV2 to TRBJ2-7, with TRBD1 matching 7 bases. The V segment lost 5 bases and the J segment 3 bases; nucleotides outside the gene matches: 1. Germline V lookup: CDR1 SNHLY, CDR2 FYNNEI. The CDR3 spans 12 residues. The CDR3 protein is CASSTGVYEQYF. The CDR3 nucleotides are TGTGCCAGCAGTACAGGGGTCTACGAGCAGTACTTC.

This rearrangement joins TRBV6-6 to TRBJ2-1; TRBD2 aligns across 11 bases. This CDR3 has 16 amino acids. The ends lost 5 bases at V and 5 bases at J; junction bases unmatched: 8. Germline values: CDR1 MNHNY, CDR2 SVGAGI (reference sequence). CDR3 DNA sequence: TGTGCCAGCAGTACGGGACTAGCGGCCCTTGACAATGAGCAGTTCTTC. Translating gives CASSTGLAALDNEQFF.

V usage is TRBV19 and J usage is TRBJ1-6; D gene ambiguous. The CDR3 extends over 17 amino acids. Looked up from germline, CDR1 is LNHDA and CDR2 is SQIVND (reference sequence). Trimming cost V 3 bases and J 5 bases, with 17 bases left between them. CDR3 protein: CASSMTARREDNSPLHF. CDR3 coding DNA: TGTGCCAGTAGTATGACTGCTCGGCGAGAAGATAATTCACCCCTCCACTTT.

This clone was detected once. The chain has TRBV19 and TRBJ2-7; 7 bases fit TRBD1. The V segment lost 5 bases and the J segment 5 bases; nucleotides outside the gene matches: 12. CDR1 LNHDA and CDR2 SQIVND come from the germline V gene (reference sequence). The CDR3 runs to 15 residues. CDR3 in DNA: TGTGCCAGTAGTTCCCCGGAACAGGGGACCCACGAGCAGTACTTC. Its protein is CASSSPEQGTHEQYF.

The gene calls are TRBV5-1 and TRBJ1-6; 7 nucleotides line up with TRBD1. Germline CDR1 SGHRS, CDR2 YFSETQ. V lost 4 bases, J lost 2 bases, and 9 bases stayed unmatched. The CDR3 runs 17 residues. The CDR3 here is CASSTGQSGTYNSPLHF. CDR3 in DNA: TGCGCCAGCAGCACGGGACAGAGCGGGACCTATAATTCACCCCTCCACTTT.

In its sample, this clone was seen once. The rearrangement joins TRBV27 to TRBJ1-3, with a tentative D call TRBD1 (5 bases). CDR1 and CDR2 from the germline V gene are MNHEY and SMNVEV (reference sequence). This CDR3 is 15 amino acids long. V lost 8 bases and J lost 0, with 14 bases in between. The CDR3 loop is CASQSGGSSGNTIYF. The CDR3 DNA is TGTGCCAGCCAGTCGGGGGGGAGCTCTGGAAACACCATATATTTT.

This clone counts as medium-sized. The chain couples TRBV11-2 to TRBJ1-1; the D is unclear. Per the germline V gene, CDR1 is SGHAT and CDR2 is FQNNGV. This CDR3 contains 15 residues. V was trimmed by 1 base and J by 1 base, leaving 10 bases between them. The CDR3 region is CASSLAPTTNTEAFF. For the CDR3, the DNA is TGTGCCAGCAGCTTAGCCCCGACTACGAACACTGAAGCTTTCTTT. Full variable domain (missing parts from reference TRBV11-2 and TRBJ1-1): EAGVAQSPRYKIIEKRQSVAFWCNPISGHATLYWYQQILGQGPKLLIQFQNNGVVDDSQLPKDRFSAERLKGVDSTLKIQPAKLEDSAVYLCASSLAPTTNTEAFFGQGTRLTVV.

This clone was observed a handful of times. The chain recombines TRBV18 with TRBJ2-1, with unresolved D. The V and J ends lost 6 bases and 3 bases respectively, with 15 bases between them. The germline CDR1 and CDR2 sequences are KGHSH and LQKENI. This CDR3 comprises 15 residues. The CDR3 here is CASSTVGGFYNEQFF. The CDR3 DNA is TGTGCCAGCTCCACGGTGGGCGGATTCTACAATGAGCAGTTCTTC.

In its sample, this clone was seen a few times. V usage is TRBV27 and J usage is TRBJ2-2; 9 bases match TRBD2. There are 14 residues in the CDR3. Germline-derived CDR1 and CDR2 are MNHEY and SMNVEV (reference sequence). V was pared by 6 bases and J by 7 bases, with 6 bases of the junction left unmatched. The CDR3: CASRRTSVGGELFF. The CDR3 DNA reads as TGTGCCAGCAGAAGGACTAGCGTTGGCGGGGAGCTGTTTTTT.

This chain joins TRBV5-5 and TRBJ2-3; weak D call: TRBD2 (6 bases). Germline lookup yields CDR1 SGHKS and CDR2 YYEKEE (reference sequence). CDR3 size: 16 residues. The V gene lost 0 bases and the J gene lost 2 bases, with 13 bases spanning the gap. Here the CDR3 reads CASSLGRGEVTDTQYF. DNA for the CDR3: TGTGCCAGCAGCTTGGGGCGCGGGGAAGTCACAGATACGCAGTATTTT.

The V call is TRBV18, the J call TRBJ2-7; the match to TRBD2 covers 10 bases. The ends lost 5 bases at V and 5 bases at J; junction bases unmatched: 9. The V gene's germline CDR1 is KGHSH and CDR2 LQKENI. CDR3 length: 15 amino acids. CDR3 sequence (DNA): TGTGCCAGCTCATCATCTAGCGGGAGTACCCACGAGCAGTACTTC. Translating it yields CASSSSSGSTHEQYF.

With regard to this clone: The junction does not match germline at one end; this may be a read error. The rearrangement links TRBV5-1 to TRBJ2-3; 8 nucleotides align to TRBD1. CDR1 and CDR2 from the germline V gene are SGHRS and YFSETQ. CDR3 length: 14 residues. DNA for the CDR3: TGCGCCAGCAGGTTGGGACAGGGCACAGATACGCAGTATTTT. The encoded protein is CASRLGQGTDTQYF.

The chain employs TRBV28 and TRBJ1-3; D ambiguous. CDR1 is MDHEN, CDR2 SYDVKM, per germline. The V gene lost 8 bases and the J gene lost 4 bases, with 12 bases spanning the gap. CDR3 length equals 13 residues. The CDR3 is CASETTGGNTIYF. The CDR3 DNA reads TGTGCCAGCGAGACTACGGGAGGAAACACCATATATTTT.

The chain has TRBV23-1 and TRBJ2-1, with 7 positions matching TRBD1. TRBV23-1 is recorded as an ORF, its role being uncertain. CDR3 length: 16 amino acids. V lost 6 bases and J lost 1; bases outside the gene matches: 9. The CDR3 DNA reads TGCGCCAGCAGACCGGACAGGTCCTTTTCCTACAATGAGCAGTTCTTC. Translation: CASRPDRSFSYNEQFF.

The gene calls are TRBV28 and TRBJ1-3, with D hard to call. CDR3 length: 14 residues. In germline, CDR1 is MDHEN, CDR2 SYDVKM. The ends were cut back, 1 base at V and 2 bases at J, with 6 bases in the middle. The CDR3 bases are TGTGCCAGCAGTTTATCGTCTCCTGGAAACACCATATATTTT. Its translation: CASSLSSPGNTIYF.